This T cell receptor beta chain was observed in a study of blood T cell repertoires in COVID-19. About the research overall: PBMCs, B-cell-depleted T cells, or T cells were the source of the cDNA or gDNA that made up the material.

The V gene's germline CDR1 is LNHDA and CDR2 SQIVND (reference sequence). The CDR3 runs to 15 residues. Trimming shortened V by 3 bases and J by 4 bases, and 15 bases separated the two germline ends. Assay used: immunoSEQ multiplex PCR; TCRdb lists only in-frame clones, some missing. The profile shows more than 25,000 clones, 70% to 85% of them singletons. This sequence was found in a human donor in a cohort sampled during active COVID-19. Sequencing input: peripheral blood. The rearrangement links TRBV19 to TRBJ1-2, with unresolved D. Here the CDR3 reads CASSMYPGVTYGYTF. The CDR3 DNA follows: TGTGCCAGTAGTATGTATCCCGGAGTAACCTATGGCTACACCTTC.